The 22 T cell receptor beta chains reported below all come from one sample, sequenced in a study of CD8+ T cells in alopecia areata. Cells that came from pooled cutaneous lymph nodes were sorted using CD4, CD8alpha, NKG2D, NKG2ACE and other markers. Extracted RNA was reverse transcribed, and the resulting cDNA served as sequencing template. The repertoire was sequenced with immunoSEQ multiplex PCR; TCRdb's copy has only in-frame clones and lacks some. Singletons are absent from the sample, which has 20,000 or so clones. What was sequenced was CD8+ T cells sorted from a lymph node. These receptors were obtained from a C3H/HeJ mouse with alopecia areata. The strain's MHC haplotype is H2-k.

By share of the sample, this clone is medium-sized (0.01 to 0.1%). The gene names here belong to mouse. The CDR3 is cut off 4 residues early in the read; its end comes from the germline J gene. The rearrangement joins TRBV1 to TRBJ1-2; perhaps TRBD1 as D (5 bases). The CDR3 covers 14 residues. V lost 4 bases and J lost 0, with 9 bases in between. Germline V lookup: CDR1 NSQYPW, CDR2 LRSPGD (reference sequence). The CDR3 reads CTCSGTRANSDYTF. The part of the CDR3 DNA that was read is TGCACCTGCAGTGGGACAAGAGCAAACTCC. Drawing the rest from reference TRBV1 and TRBJ1-2, the complete variable domain is VTLLEQNPRWRLVPRGQAVNLRCILKNSQYPWMSWYQQDLQKQLQWLFTLRSPGDKEVKSLPGADYLATRVTDTELRLQVANMSQGRTLYCTCSGTRANSDYTFGSGTRLLVI.

This clone was counted a few times. The protein listed by TCRdb differs at residue 12 from the translated DNA, so the DNA translation is shown. Each gene name is a mouse one. The CDR3 extends 3 residues past the end of the read, so its final part is completed from the germline J gene. The rearrangement uses TRBV5 and TRBJ1-6; tentatively, D is TRBD1 (6 bases). TRBJ1-6 is an ORF, with its function uncertain. The V end was cut by 0 bases, the J end by 7 bases, with 10 bases between. CDR3 size: 15 residues. Germline V gene sequence: CDR1 LGHNA, CDR2 YNLKQL (reference sequence). CDR3 loop: CASSQEDSPNSPLYF. CDR3 DNA, as far as it was read: TGTGCCAGCAGCCAAGAGGACAGCCCAAATTCGCCC.

This clone turned up a few times. All gene names here are mouse names. The read falls 4 residues short of the CDR3 end, and the missing part is taken from the germline J gene. The chain joins TRBV1 to TRBJ1-1; weak D call: TRBD1 (5 bases). This CDR3 spans 17 amino acids. V gave up 1 base and J gave up 0 bases, with 15 bases separating them. CDR1 and CDR2 from the germline V gene are NSQYPW and LRSPGD (reference sequence). The part of the CDR3 DNA that was read is TGCACCTGCAGTGCAGCCCAGGGCCGCCTTGCAAACACA. This gives the protein CTCSAAQGRLANT. The CDR3 in full is CTCSAAQGRLANTEVFF.

On this clone itself: Germline and genes: mouse. The CDR3 is cut off 4 residues early in the read; its end comes from the germline J gene. J is TRBJ2-5 and V is TRBV17; D might be TRBD1 (6 bases). Per germline, CDR1 MNHDT and CDR2 YYDKIL. This CDR3 has 13 residues. The CDR3 is CASSRDRKDTQYF. The CDR3 DNA, read in part, is TGTGCTAGCAGTAGGGACAGAAAAGAC.

This clone was recorded at least ten times. Genes here carry mouse names. The read ends 4 residues shy of where the CDR3 ends; the end is completed using the germline J gene. The chain has TRBV13-3 and TRBJ2-5; 9 nucleotides agree with TRBD1. Germline loops: CDR1 NNHDY, CDR2 SYVADS. The CDR3 is 12 amino acids. The CDR3 sequence is CASRGQGDTQYF. CDR3 bases read: TGTGCCAGCAGAGGACAGGGGGAC.

Comment on this clone: The germline and genes are mouse ones. Read coverage stops 4 residues before the CDR3 terminus; the germline J gene supplies the remainder. V gene TRBV13-3 combines with J gene TRBJ2-5, with a weak D call TRBD2 (5 bases). Trimming took 3 bases from V and 1 from J, leaving 6 bases between them. The CDR3 sequence is 13 residues long. Germline loops: CDR1 NNHDY, CDR2 SYVADS. CDR3 sequence reads: CASSVGDQDTQYF. The covered CDR3 bases are TGTGCCAGCAGTGTTGGGGACCAAGAC.

As regards this clone: The gene names given are mouse names. The read ends 4 residues early relative to the CDR3; the germline J gene fills the gap. The sample carries other DNA sequences with the same CDR3. This sequence joins TRBV19 and TRBJ2-5, with a weak D call TRBD1 (6 bases). The CDR3 extends over 14 amino acids. Trimming took 4 bases from V and 0 from J, leaving 9 bases between them. CDR1 FNHDT and CDR2 SITEND come from the germline V gene (reference sequence). This CDR3 is CASSPTGNQDTQYF. The CDR3 DNA, read in part, is TGTGCCAGCAGTCCAACAGGGAACCAAGAC.

There are many counts of this clone. Genes and germline come from the mouse. The read is 4 residues too short to cover the CDR3 end, so that end is filled in from the germline J gene. The rearrangement links TRBV19 to TRBJ1-2, with 7 bases that match TRBD1. V lost 6 bases to trimming and J lost 0 bases; unmatched junction nucleotides: 2. The CDR3 runs to 13 residues. CDR1 is FNHDT, CDR2 SITEND, per germline (reference sequence). The CDR3 here is CASKGTANSDYTF. CDR3 bases read: TGTGCCAGCAAAGGGACAGCAAACTCC.

To note about this clone: Germline and genes here are mouse. The DNA ends 4 residues before the CDR3 does, and the rest of the CDR3 is filled in from the germline J gene. The chain recombines TRBV13-2 with TRBJ1-4; 8 nucleotides align to TRBD1. From germline, CDR1 is NNHNN and CDR2 SYGAGS (reference sequence). V gave up 6 bases and J gave up 2 bases; unmatched junction bases: 3. The CDR3 length is 14 residues. The CDR3 reads CASENRGSNERLFF. The CDR3 DNA, read in part, is TGTGCCAGCGAAAACAGGGGGTCCAACGAA.

Points on this clone: Mouse gene names and germline throughout. The CDR3 end falls 4 residues outside the read, so it is completed with the germline J gene. The chain joins TRBV5 to TRBJ1-1; 7 bases map to TRBD1. V gave up 4 bases and J gave up 0 bases; unmatched junction bases: 5. Germline lookup yields CDR1 LGHNA and CDR2 YNLKQL (reference sequence). This CDR3 is built from 15 residues. CDR3 sequence: CASSPRGQSNTEVFF. Partial CDR3 DNA: TGTGCCAGCAGCCCCCGGGGACAGTCAAACACA.

For this clone: The germline and genes are mouse ones. The read ends 4 residues early relative to the CDR3; the germline J gene fills the gap. V is TRBV1 and J is TRBJ1-4; TRBD1 matches 7 bases. V trimming: 2 bases; J trimming: 2 bases; junction bases outside the gene matches: 2. Looked up from germline, CDR1 is NSQYPW and CDR2 is LRSPGD (reference sequence). The CDR3 has 15 residues. The CDR3: CTCSARQGSNERLFF. Incomplete CDR3 DNA: TGCACCTGCAGTGCAAGACAGGGATCCAACGAA.

Only a few counts were recorded for this clone. Each gene name is a mouse one. The read terminates 4 residues before the CDR3 end, so the remaining end is supplied by the germline J gene. The V gene is TRBV1, the J gene TRBJ2-5; D not resolved. Per germline, CDR1 NSQYPW and CDR2 LRSPGD (reference sequence). There are 14 residues in the CDR3. The germline V and J ends were trimmed by 0 bases and 0 bases, with 4 bases remaining between them. The DNA read from the CDR3 is TGCACCTGCAGTGCAGACATTAACCAAGAC. Residues: CTCSADINQD. The entire CDR3 protein is CTCSADINQDTQYF.

This clone was seen only a few times. Any gene name here is a mouse gene name. The read gets to within 4 residues of the CDR3 end, and the germline J gene fills in the rest. This chain joins TRBV13-1 and TRBJ1-1; TRBD1 might be the D (6 bases). The CDR3 extends over 15 amino acids. The V gene's germline CDR1 is NSHNY and CDR2 SYGAGN. The V gene lost 0 bases and the J gene lost 0 bases, with 9 bases spanning the gap. CDR3 sequence reads: CASSDVGTTNTEVFF. The DNA read from the CDR3 is TGTGCCAGCAGTGATGTCGGGACAACAAACACA.

This clone was detected a few times. Genes here carry mouse names. The read terminates 4 residues before the CDR3 end, so the remaining end is supplied by the germline J gene. The rearrangement joins TRBV13-3 to TRBJ2-7; 11 nucleotides align to TRBD2. Germline V lookup: CDR1 NNHDY, CDR2 SYVADS. The CDR3 contains 15 residues. CDR3 DNA, as far as it was read: TGTGCCAGCAGTGCGCCGGGACTGGGGGAGTAT. Protein product: CASSAPGLGEY. The full CDR3 sequence reads CASSAPGLGEYEQYF.

There are a few counts of this clone. At one boundary the junction diverges from the germline segment, which might be a read error. Genes and germline are mouse. Read sequence stops 4 residues before the CDR3 end, and the germline J gene provides the missing end. The chain joins TRBV5 to TRBJ2-5; TRBD1 aligns across 9 bases. Germline lookup yields CDR1 LGHNA and CDR2 YNLKQL (reference sequence). CDR3 length: 15 amino acids. This CDR3 reads CASSQNRGRQDTQYF. The sequenced CDR3 bases are TGTGCCAGTAGCCAAAACAGGGGGCGCCAAGAC.

Worth noting for this clone: These gene names are mouse names. Read sequence stops 4 residues before the CDR3 end, and the germline J gene provides the missing end. The chain recombines TRBV13-2 with TRBJ2-3; 8 bases match TRBD1. V was pared by 3 bases and J by 0 bases, with 6 bases of the junction left unmatched. Looked up from germline, CDR1 is NNHNN and CDR2 is SYGAGS (reference sequence). The CDR3 spans 16 residues. Here the CDR3 reads CASGGRDRSSAETLYF. CDR3 bases read: TGTGCCAGCGGTGGCCGGGACAGGAGTAGTGCAGAA.

This clone was seen at least ten times. Mouse gene names and germline throughout. Sequencing ends 4 residues short of the CDR3 end; the germline J gene provides the rest. The chain joins TRBV1 to TRBJ2-7; 11 nucleotides align to TRBD2. Germline V gives CDR1 NSQYPW, CDR2 LRSPGD (reference sequence). J gave up 0 bases and V 6 bases, and 1 base lay outside the gene matches. The CDR3 sequence is 14 residues long. The CDR3 sequence: CTCSGLGGSYEQYF. The DNA read from the CDR3 is TGCACCTGCAGCGGACTGGGGGGCTCCTAT. Full variable domain (outside the CDR3, taken from reference TRBV1 and TRBJ2-7): VTLLEQNPRWRLVPRGQAVNLRCILKNSQYPWMSWYQQDLQKQLQWLFTLRSPGDKEVKSLPGADYLATRVTDTELRLQVANMSQGRTLYCTCSGLGGSYEQYFGPGTRLTVL.

Remarks on this clone: Gene names denote mouse genes. Read coverage stops 4 residues before the CDR3 terminus; the germline J gene supplies the remainder. This chain connects TRBV19 to TRBJ1-4, with D tentatively TRBD1 (5 bases). The CDR3 covers 14 residues. Germline values: CDR1 FNHDT, CDR2 SITEND (reference sequence). The DNA read from the CDR3 is TGTGCCAGCAGTTTCTGGGGCCTCGGCGAA. It codes for CASSFWGLGE. Given in full, the CDR3 is CASSFWGLGERLFF.

Concerning this clone: Any gene name here is a mouse gene name. Sequencing ends 4 residues short of the CDR3 end; the germline J gene provides the rest. V and J are TRBV1 and TRBJ2-2; 9 positions agree with TRBD1. The CDR3 spans 17 residues. Germline trimming cut 3 bases from V and 1 base from J; bases unmatched to any gene: 6. Per the germline V gene, CDR1 is NSQYPW and CDR2 is LRSPGD (reference sequence). Incomplete CDR3 DNA: TGCACCTGCAGTGCGATCCACAGGGGGCAAAACACCGGG. It codes for CTCSAIHRGQNTG. The full CDR3 protein is CTCSAIHRGQNTGQLYF.

This clone was detected only a few times. Gene names are mouse gene names. The observed sequence ends 4 residues before the CDR3 terminus, with the missing tail filled in from the germline J gene. The chain has TRBV14 and TRBJ2-2; 8 bases align to TRBD2. The junction had 5 bases not matched to a gene; V was cut back by 2 bases and J by 2 bases. CDR1 is SGHDT and CDR2 is FRDEAV in the germline V gene. The CDR3 covers 16 residues. Partial CDR3 DNA: TGTGCCAGCAGTTTTGGGGGGGGCGCGAACACCGGG. It specifies CASSFGGGANTG. The whole CDR3 is CASSFGGGANTGQLYF.

This clone was recorded many times. The protein here is the DNA translation, as the TCRdb protein differs from it at residue 11. The genes and germline here are from mouse. The read is 3 residues too short to cover the CDR3 end, so that end is filled in from the germline J gene. This chain uses TRBV31 with TRBJ1-3, with 8 bases aligning to TRBD1. After removal of 0 bases from V and 4 bases from J, the junction contained 2 bases not matched to a gene. The CDR3 is 14 amino acids. Germline CDR1 is GKSSPN and CDR2 is SITVG. Partial CDR3 DNA: TGTGCCTGGAGTCTGGGGGACAGGGGAAATACG. Its translation is CAWSLGDRGNT. The whole CDR3 protein reads CAWSLGDRGNTLYF.

On this clone: The genes and germline here are from mouse. With the read ending 4 residues before the CDR3 end, the germline J gene is used to fill in that end. This chain uses TRBV16 with TRBJ2-1; 11 bases are shared with TRBD2. This CDR3 contains 15 residues. Germline V lookup: CDR1 SGHSA, CDR2 FRNQAP. V was clipped by 5 bases and J by 6 bases; unmatched bases: 6. This chain's CDR3 is CASSPGLGGGAEQFF. CDR3 DNA, as far as it was read: TGTGCAAGCAGCCCTGGACTGGGGGGAGGTGCT.